Presented here are 21 T cell receptor beta chains from one specimen sequenced in a study of PD-L1 blockade in urothelial cancer. Repertoires were generated with immunoSEQ multiplex PCR, while TCRdb's copy carries only in-frame clones and drops some. The sample includes 35,000 to 50,000 clones, approximately 77% of them seen just once. The sample here was PBMCs, taken around atezolizumab (anti-PD-L1) treatment. These receptors were obtained from a man between 65 and 85 years old with urothelial cancer.

The CDR3: CASSIQGSNQPQHF. The CDR3 nucleotides are TGTGCCAGCAGCATTCAGGGTTCCAATCAGCCCCAGCATTTT. V usage is TRBV6-1 and J usage is TRBJ1-5, with D perhaps matching TRBD1 (5 bases). CDR1 is MNHNS, CDR2 SASEGT, per germline. V was cut by 6 bases and J by 3 bases, with 12 bases left in between. The CDR3 has 14 amino acids.

The genes are TRBV6-1 and TRBJ2-1; unclear D gene. The V end was cut by 11 bases, the J end by 1 base, with 15 bases between. The CDR3 consists of 14 residues. CDR1 and CDR2 (germline): MNHNS, SASEGT. As DNA, the CDR3 is TGTGCCGGCGGAAGTAGCACTTCCTACAATGAGCAGTTCTTC. Protein: CAGGSSTSYNEQFF.

The chain uses TRBV6-6 and TRBJ2-7, with 9 nucleotides matching TRBD1. CDR1 and CDR2 (germline): MNHNY, SVGAGI (reference sequence). The CDR3 spans 14 residues. V trimming: 6 bases; J trimming: 4 bases; junction bases outside the gene matches: 7. CDR3 bases: TGTGCCAGCAGCCGAGGGACAGGGCTATACGAGCAGTACTTC. Protein product: CASSRGTGLYEQYF.

V is TRBV18 and J is TRBJ2-3, with 15 bases that match TRBD2. The germline CDR1 and CDR2 sequences are KGHSH and LQKENI. After removal of 2 bases from V and 4 bases from J, the junction contained 1 base not matched to a gene. The CDR3 contains 16 residues. CDR3: CASSPGLAGGADTQYF. For the CDR3, the DNA is TGTGCCAGCTCACCAGGACTAGCGGGAGGGGCAGATACGCAGTATTTT.

The rearrangement uses TRBV6-5 and TRBJ2-3, with D tentatively TRBD2 (5 bases). From germline, CDR1 is MNHEY and CDR2 SVGAGI. V gave up 7 bases and J gave up 6 bases, with 14 bases separating them. This CDR3 spans 13 amino acids. CDR3 loop: CASTSEPGDTQYF. The CDR3 DNA sequence: TGTGCCAGCACCTCGGAGCCGGGGGATACGCAGTATTTT.

The V call is TRBV4-1, the J call TRBJ1-4; D call uncertain. Looked up from germline, CDR1 is MGHRA and CDR2 is YSYEKL. V was shortened by 1 base and J by 7 bases, with 13 bases between the two germline ends. The CDR3 covers 15 residues. As DNA, the CDR3 is TGCGCCAGCAGCCAAGTTACGAAGTCGGGTGAAAAACTGTTTTTT. Protein sequence: CASSQVTKSGEKLFF.

The chain is built from TRBV7-8 and TRBJ2-1; D is possibly TRBD1 (6 bases). The CDR3 extends over 16 amino acids. V shed 1 base and J shed 5 bases, with 15 bases lying between them. Germline CDR1 is SGHVS and CDR2 is FQNEAQ. This CDR3 reads CASSLDIGQIDNEQFF. CDR3 nucleotides: TGTGCCAGCAGCTTAGATATTGGACAGATCGACAATGAGCAGTTCTTC.

This chain uses TRBV15 with TRBJ1-1; 9 bases are a match to TRBD1. This CDR3 has 11 residues. Germline V gene sequence: CDR1 LNHNV, CDR2 YYDKDF (reference sequence). Trimming removed 5 bases from V and 10 bases from J; junction bases left unmatched: 2. The CDR3 coding sequence is TGTGCCACCAGCGGGACAGGGTCAGCTTTCTTT. This sequence encodes CATSGTGSAFF.

The J gene is TRBJ2-1, the V gene TRBV19; 8 bases agree with TRBD2. V lost 3 bases to trimming and J lost 8 bases; unmatched junction nucleotides: 6. The V gene's germline CDR1 is LNHDA and CDR2 SQIVND (reference sequence). The length of the CDR3 is 14 residues. CDR3 sequence (DNA): TGTGCCAGTAGTATCCAGCGGGAGAGTTATGAGCAGTTCTTC. Amino acid sequence: CASSIQRESYEQFF. Looking up the rest from reference TRBV19 and TRBJ2-1 gives the full variable domain: DGGITQSPKYLFRKEGQNVTLSCEQNLNHDAMYWYRQDPGQGLRLIYYSQIVNDFQKGDIAEGYSVSREKKESFPLTVTSAQKNPTAFYLCASSIQRESYEQFFGPGTRLTVL.

The chain uses TRBV5-8 and TRBJ2-7; 8 nucleotides align to TRBD1. The germline CDR1 and CDR2 sequences are SGHTS and YDEGEE. The CDR3 totals 15 residues. J lost 0 bases, V lost 1 base, and 3 bases had no gene match. CDR3 coding DNA: TGTGCCAGCAGCTTGAGGACAGGGAACTCCTACGAGCAGTACTTC. Translating gives CASSLRTGNSYEQYF.

This sequence joins TRBV2 and TRBJ2-2; maybe TRBD2 (6 bases). Trimming cost V 9 bases and J 0 bases, with 11 bases left between them. Germline V gene data show CDR1 as SNHLY and CDR2 as FYNNEI. The CDR3 runs to 14 residues. CDR3 sequence (DNA): TGTGCCAGTTACGGGGGAACGAACACCGGGGAGCTGTTTTTT. This translates into CASYGGTNTGELFF.

V is TRBV13 and J is TRBJ1-1, with unresolved D. V lost 1 base and J lost 7, with 13 bases in between. The CDR3 runs 14 residues. Germline V gene data show CDR1 as PRHDT and CDR2 as FYEKMQ (reference sequence). This CDR3 reads CASSLVGTALEAFF. DNA of the CDR3: TGTGCCAGCAGCTTAGTCGGTACAGCCCTTGAAGCTTTCTTT.

This clone was counted a few times. The J gene is TRBJ1-2, the V gene TRBV6-5, with a weak D call TRBD1 (5 bases). The CDR3 covers 13 residues. Trimming took 4 bases from V and 5 from J, leaving 11 bases between them. The V gene's germline CDR1 is MNHEY and CDR2 SVGAGI. This CDR3 reads CASSSGGRYGYTF. The CDR3 DNA reads as TGTGCCAGCAGTTCCGGGGGTCGGTATGGCTACACCTTC.

V usage is TRBV5-8 and J usage is TRBJ2-7, with a tentative D call TRBD2 (6 bases). The CDR3 length is 17 residues. With 3 bases removed from V and 3 bases from J, the gap between germline ends came to 22 bases. Germline V gives CDR1 SGHTS, CDR2 YDEGEE. The CDR3 region has the DNA TGTGCCAGCAGCTACGGGGGAATGGACGCGCTACTCTACGAGCAGTACTTC. This codes for CASSYGGMDALLYEQYF.

V is TRBV19 and J is TRBJ2-3; 7 bases line up with TRBD1. The CDR3 totals 15 residues. Losses at the gene ends were 9 bases for V and 0 bases for J; bases not matched to a gene: 9. Germline V lookup: CDR1 LNHDA, CDR2 SQIVND (reference sequence). The CDR3 here is CASAIKGASTDTQYF. CDR3 sequence (DNA): TGTGCCAGCGCAATAAAGGGGGCTAGCACAGATACGCAGTATTTT.

The chain couples TRBV2 to TRBJ2-5; D may be TRBD1 (5 bases). This CDR3 comprises 12 residues. V was trimmed by 2 bases and J by 5 bases, leaving 6 bases between them. Germline assignment: CDR1 SNHLY and CDR2 FYNNEI. The DNA of the CDR3 is TGTGCCAGCAGTGAAAACAGGGAGACCCAGTACTTC. It is translated as CASSENRETQYF.

The sample holds a few counts of this clone. The chain couples TRBV27 to TRBJ1-2; tentatively, D is TRBD1 (6 bases). V shed 6 bases and J shed 5 bases, with 16 bases lying between them. This CDR3 comprises 14 residues. Germline-derived CDR1 and CDR2 are MNHEY and SMNVEV (reference sequence). CDR3 DNA sequence: TGTGCCAGCAGGGCGAGGACAGATGCTTATGGCTACACCTTC. This translates into CASRARTDAYGYTF.

This clone was observed a handful of times. The chain links TRBV5-1 to TRBJ2-1; 14 nucleotides align to TRBD2. The CDR3 extends over 15 amino acids. From germline, CDR1 is SGHRS and CDR2 YFSETQ. J lost 8 bases, V lost 4 bases, and 5 bases had no gene match. Here the CDR3 reads CASSRGLAGVDEQFF. The CDR3 DNA reads as TGCGCCAGCAGCCGGGGACTAGCGGGAGTCGATGAGCAGTTCTTC. The full variable domain, rest sourced from reference TRBV5-1 and TRBJ2-1, is KAGVTQTPRYLIKTRGQQVTLSCSPISGHRSVSWYQQTPGQGLQFLFEYFSETQRNKGNFPGRFSGRQFSNSRSEMNVSTLELGDSALYLCASSRGLAGVDEQFFGPGTRLTVL.

The genes are TRBV19 and TRBJ2-2; TRBD1 is a possible D gene (6 bases). This CDR3 has 15 amino acids. V shed 6 bases and J shed 6 bases, with 17 bases lying between them. CDR1 and CDR2 (germline): LNHDA, SQIVND (reference sequence). The CDR3 sequence is CASSRGTGISGELFF. The CDR3 DNA sequence: TGTGCCAGTAGCCGGGGAACAGGGATCTCCGGGGAGCTGTTTTTT.

The chain links TRBV6-6 to TRBJ1-1, with TRBD1 identical over 9 bases. The CDR3 has 13 amino acids. Losses at the gene ends were 6 bases for V and 3 bases for J; bases not matched to a gene: 2. Germline V gene lookup returns CDR1 MNHNY and CDR2 SVGAGI (reference sequence). CDR3 residues: CASRDRGDTEAFF. As DNA, the CDR3 is TGTGCCAGCAGAGACAGGGGGGACACTGAAGCTTTCTTT.

The gene calls are TRBV11-1 and TRBJ2-1; D perhaps matches TRBD1 (6 bases). Germline-derived CDR1 and CDR2 are SGHAT and FQDESV (reference sequence). There are 15 residues in the CDR3. V lost 2 bases and J lost 5, with 13 bases in between. CDR3 bases: TGTGCCAGCAGCTTAAGTCCAGGGGATCACAATGAGCAGTTCTTC. Protein sequence: CASSLSPGDHNEQFF.